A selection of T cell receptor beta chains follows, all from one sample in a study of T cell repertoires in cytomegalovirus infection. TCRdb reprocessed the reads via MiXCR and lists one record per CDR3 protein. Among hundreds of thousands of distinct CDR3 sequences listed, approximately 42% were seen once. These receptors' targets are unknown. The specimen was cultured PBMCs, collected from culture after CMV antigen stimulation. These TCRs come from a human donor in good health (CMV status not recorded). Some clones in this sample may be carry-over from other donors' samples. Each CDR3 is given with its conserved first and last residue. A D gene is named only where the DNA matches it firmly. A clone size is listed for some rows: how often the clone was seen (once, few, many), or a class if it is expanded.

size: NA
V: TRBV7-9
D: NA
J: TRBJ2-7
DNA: TGTGCCAGCAGCTCACGGGGGAGGGGGCTCGACGAGCAGTACTTC
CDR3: CASSSRGRGLDEQYF

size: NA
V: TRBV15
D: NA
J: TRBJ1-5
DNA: TGTGCCACCAGCCAGCAGGGGAATCAGCCCCAGCATTTT
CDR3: CATSQQGNQPQHF

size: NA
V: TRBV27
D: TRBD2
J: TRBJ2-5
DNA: TGTGCCAGCAGCCGGGGGGGCAGGGAAGAGACCCAGTACTTC
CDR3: CASSRGGREETQYF

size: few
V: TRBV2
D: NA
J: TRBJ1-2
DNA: TGTGCCAGCAGTGAATATGACTACACCTTC
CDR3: CASSEYDYTF

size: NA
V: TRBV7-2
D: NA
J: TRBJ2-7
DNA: TGTGCCAGCAGCCCTAGGGGTTGGGGGCGCATAGACGAGCAGTACTTC
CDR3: CASSPRGWGRIDEQYF

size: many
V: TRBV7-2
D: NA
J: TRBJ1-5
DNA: TGTGCCAGCAGCTTTTCATCGGGGAGAGACAGCAATCAGCCCCAGCATTTT
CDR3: CASSFSSGRDSNQPQHF

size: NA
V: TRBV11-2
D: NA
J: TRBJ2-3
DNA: TGTGCCAGCAGCTTAACGAGGGTCGGGACCACAGATACGCAGTATTTT
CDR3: CASSLTRVGTTDTQYF

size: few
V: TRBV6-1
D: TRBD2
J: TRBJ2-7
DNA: TGTGCCAGCAGACCCCGGGGGGGATACTACGAGCAGTACTTC
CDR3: CASRPRGGYYEQYF

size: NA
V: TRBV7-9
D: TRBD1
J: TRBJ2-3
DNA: TGTGCCAGCAGCTCCGGGACAGGGGTTGGAGATACGCAGTATTTT
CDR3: CASSSGTGVGDTQYF

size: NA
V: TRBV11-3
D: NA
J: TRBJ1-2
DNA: TGTGCCAGCAGCCGCGCGTCGGGAGGTGGCTACACCTTC
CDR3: CASSRASGGGYTF

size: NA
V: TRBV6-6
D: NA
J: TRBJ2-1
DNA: TGTGCCAGCAGTTATCGGGAAGATGAGCAGTTCTTC
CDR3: CASSYREDEQFF

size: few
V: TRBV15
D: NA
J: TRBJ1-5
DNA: TGTGCCACCAGCAGGGAGTCCTTGGGCCATCAGCCCCAGCATTTT
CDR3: CATSRESLGHQPQHF

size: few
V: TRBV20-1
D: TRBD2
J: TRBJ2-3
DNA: TGCAGTGCTCTTACTAGCGGGAGCACAGATACGCAGTATTTT
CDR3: CSALTSGSTDTQYF

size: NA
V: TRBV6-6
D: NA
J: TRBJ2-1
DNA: TGTGCCAGCAGTTACAGGGGAGCGTATGAGCAGTTCTTC
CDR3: CASSYRGAYEQFF

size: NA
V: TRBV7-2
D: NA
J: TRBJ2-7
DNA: TGTGCCAGCAGCCGACGACGGGGCTACGAGCAGTACTTC
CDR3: CASSRRRGYEQYF

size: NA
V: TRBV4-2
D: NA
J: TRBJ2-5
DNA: TGTGCCAGCAGCCAAGCTTTCCGGGGCCAAGAGACCCAGTACTTC
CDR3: CASSQAFRGQETQYF

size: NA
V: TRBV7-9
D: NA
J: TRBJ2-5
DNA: TGTGCCAGCAGCTTAGGTTTGACAGGCCCGTACCAAGAGACCCAGTACTTC
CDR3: CASSLGLTGPYQETQYF

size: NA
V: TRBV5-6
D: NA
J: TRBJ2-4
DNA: TGTGCCAGCAGCTCGGCTAGAGGGGGAAACATTCAGTACTTC
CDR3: CASSSARGGNIQYF

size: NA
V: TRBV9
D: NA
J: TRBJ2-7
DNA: TGTGCCAGCAGCGTCGGCACTAGAGGCGAGCAGTACTTC
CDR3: CASSVGTRGEQYF

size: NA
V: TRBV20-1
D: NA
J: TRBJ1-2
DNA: TGCAGTGCTCGGCCGAACTATGGCTACACCTTC
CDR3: CSARPNYGYTF